The 23 T cell receptor beta chains listed next were all sequenced from one sample in a study of blood T cell repertoires in COVID-19. Some clones are missing from TCRdb's copy, which holds only in-frame ones; the method was immunoSEQ multiplex PCR. The data show hundreds of thousands of clones, 65% to 90% seen once. The specimen was peripheral blood. Receptor source: a man aged 50 or older with active or convalescent COVID-19.

The V call is TRBV18, the J call TRBJ1-5; TRBD1 agrees at 8 bases. Looked up from germline, CDR1 is KGHSH and CDR2 is LQKENI. V shed 6 bases, J shed 2 bases, and the junction held 3 bases outside the gene matches. There are 14 residues in the CDR3. CDR3 sequence: CASSAGQGNQPQHF. The CDR3 region has the DNA TGTGCCAGCTCTGCGGGACAGGGCAATCAGCCCCAGCATTTT.

This clone was detected only once. This rearrangement joins TRBV6-5 to TRBJ2-7; 8 nucleotides agree with TRBD1. Looked up from germline, CDR1 is MNHEY and CDR2 is SVGAGI. The CDR3 has 14 amino acids. The V gene end was trimmed by 6 bases and the J gene end by 5 bases; junction bases not matched to a gene: 9. The CDR3 DNA reads as TGTGCCAGCAGCTACACAGACAGGGGCCACGAGCAGTACTTC. Amino acid sequence: CASSYTDRGHEQYF.

The chain employs TRBV10-1 and TRBJ1-4; 9 bases map to TRBD1. V shed 9 bases and J 8 bases; nucleotides not matched to a gene: 16. The CDR3 consists of 16 residues. Germline loops: CDR1 WNHNN, CDR2 SYGVQD (reference sequence). The CDR3 reads CASIRDRVARGEKLFF. CDR3 DNA: TGCGCCAGTATCCGGGACAGGGTAGCCAGGGGGGAAAAACTGTTTTTT.

There are a few counts of this clone. This chain connects TRBV2 to TRBJ2-1, with 9 positions matching TRBD2. Germline V gene lookup returns CDR1 SNHLY and CDR2 FYNNEI. This CDR3 is built from 14 residues. The V gene end was trimmed by 3 bases and the J gene end by 8 bases; junction bases not matched to a gene: 5. CDR3 coding DNA: TGTGCCAGCAGTGACCCAGCGGGAGGAGATGAGCAGTTCTTC. Protein product: CASSDPAGGDEQFF.

The gene calls are TRBV24-1 and TRBJ2-7; D unclear. Trimming removed 2 bases at V and 5 bases at J, with 9 bases between. CDR1 and CDR2 (germline): KGHDR, SFDVKD. The CDR3 loop spans 13 amino acids. This CDR3 is CATSDSPGHEQYF. CDR3 sequence (DNA): TGTGCCACCAGTGATTCCCCAGGCCACGAGCAGTACTTC.

The rearrangement links TRBV5-1 to TRBJ2-7; 11 nucleotides line up with TRBD1. This CDR3 spans 14 amino acids. V shed 6 bases and J 3 bases; nucleotides not matched to a gene: 5. Germline V lookup: CDR1 SGHRS, CDR2 YFSETQ. CDR3 loop: CASKGGTGGYEQYF. In DNA, the CDR3 is TGCGCCAGCAAAGGGGGGACAGGGGGCTACGAGCAGTACTTC.

V usage is TRBV18 and J usage is TRBJ2-2, with 10 bases fitting TRBD2. The V gene's germline CDR1 is KGHSH and CDR2 LQKENI. This CDR3 contains 16 residues. Losses at the gene ends were 4 bases for V and 5 bases for J; bases not matched to a gene: 7. The CDR3 nucleotides are TGTGCCAGCTCACTGACTAGCGGGTCACCGACCGGGGAGCTGTTTTTT. The encoded protein is CASSLTSGSPTGELFF.

The chain uses TRBV21-1 and TRBJ2-1; whether TRBD2, the table's D call, matches the DNA was not checked. TRBV21-1 is a pseudogene locus. CDR3 length: 14 amino acids. CDR3 amino acids: CASSRKAPSGEQFF. For the CDR3, the DNA is TGTGCCAGCAGCAGAAAGGCCCCATCGGGTGAGCAGTTCTTC.

The genes are TRBV2 and TRBJ1-2; TRBD1 matches 8 bases. CDR3 length equals 13 residues. Unmatched junction bases numbered 3, after V lost 5 bases and J lost 4 bases. Germline CDR1 reads SNHLY; CDR2 reads FYNNEI. CDR3 sequence reads: CASSSGQGYGYTF. The DNA for the CDR3 is TGTGCCAGCAGTTCCGGACAGGGCTATGGCTACACCTTC.

The CDR3 loop is CATSGIAGGYNEQFF. CDR3 sequence (DNA): TGTGCCACCAGCGGTATAGCGGGAGGGTACAATGAGCAGTTCTTC. The J gene is TRBJ2-1, the V gene TRBV15; 11 bases match TRBD2. The ends lost 5 bases at V and 4 bases at J; junction bases unmatched: 4. Germline loops: CDR1 LNHNV, CDR2 YYDKDF (reference sequence). The CDR3 contains 15 residues.

The V call is TRBV7-9, the J call TRBJ2-1, with 7 bases lining up with TRBD1. The CDR3 has 12 amino acids. The V and J ends lost 5 bases and 9 bases, in that order; junction bases with no gene match: 4. In germline, CDR1 is SEHNR, CDR2 FQNEAQ (reference sequence). DNA of the CDR3: TGTGCCAGCAGCGTTGGGACAGTTGAGCAGTTCTTC. Amino acids: CASSVGTVEQFF.

The chain recombines TRBV7-9 with TRBJ2-3; the match to TRBD2 covers 7 bases. In germline, CDR1 is SEHNR, CDR2 FQNEAQ (reference sequence). Losses at the gene ends were 6 bases for V and 2 bases for J; bases not matched to a gene: 8. This CDR3 is 15 amino acids long. The CDR3 bases are TGTGCCAGCAGGGAGGGAGGGGTCCCCACAGATACGCAGTATTTT. Protein sequence: CASREGGVPTDTQYF.

The chain employs TRBV18 and TRBJ1-1; D may be TRBD1 (6 bases). CDR3 length: 14 residues. V lost 3 bases to trimming and J lost 3 bases, with 11 bases between them. Germline V gene data show CDR1 as KGHSH and CDR2 as LQKENI. The chain's CDR3 is CASSPRDTDTEAFF. The DNA for the CDR3 is TGTGCCAGCTCACCTCGGGACACCGACACTGAAGCTTTCTTT.

Only a few counts were recorded for this clone. The gene calls are TRBV2 and TRBJ1-2, with 7 bases identical to TRBD1. The CDR3 spans 14 residues. CDR1 SNHLY and CDR2 FYNNEI come from the germline V gene. V trimming: 1 base; J trimming: 4 bases; junction bases outside the gene matches: 3. CDR3 in DNA: TGTGCCAGCAGTGAAGTGGGGACAGTCTATGGCTACACCTTC. Amino acid sequence: CASSEVGTVYGYTF.

This chain joins TRBV2 and TRBJ1-2, with D perhaps matching TRBD1 (6 bases). The V gene lost 1 base and the J gene lost 4 bases, with 10 bases spanning the gap. Looked up from germline, CDR1 is SNHLY and CDR2 is FYNNEI. The CDR3 is 14 amino acids. DNA of the CDR3: TGTGCCAGCAGTGAAGGGGGGCCAGCCTATGGCTACACCTTC. Translating gives CASSEGGPAYGYTF.

This rearrangement joins TRBV19 to TRBJ2-2, with TRBD1 as a possible D gene (5 bases). Per germline, CDR1 LNHDA and CDR2 SQIVND (reference sequence). This CDR3 contains 13 residues. V gave up 6 bases and J gave up 5 bases, with 10 bases separating them. The CDR3 bases are TGTGCCAGTAGATCAGGGTGGACCGGGGAGCTGTTTTTT. It yields the protein CASRSGWTGELFF.

The chain uses TRBV28 and TRBJ1-4, with 7 bases matching TRBD1. The CDR3 contains 13 residues. The J segment lost 6 bases and the V segment lost 8 bases, leaving 6 bases of the junction unmatched. The germline CDR1 and CDR2 sequences are MDHEN and SYDVKM. For the CDR3, the DNA is TGTGCCAGCTACAGGGGTTGGGATGAAAAACTGTTTTTT. Translation: CASYRGWDEKLFF. Combining the CDR3 with reference TRBV28 and TRBJ1-4 gives the whole variable domain DVKVTQSSRYLVKRTGEKVFLECVQDMDHENMFWYRQDPGLGLRLIYFSYDVKMKEKGDIPEGYSVSREKKERFSLILESASTNQTSMYLCASYRGWDEKLFFGSGTQLSVL.

This chain joins TRBV12-3 or TRBV12-4 and TRBJ2-7; D ambiguous. V lost 3 bases, J lost 2 bases, and 8 bases lay in between. The CDR3 totals 13 residues. The CDR3 DNA reads TGTGCCAGCAGTTTTACAGATACCTACGAGCAGTACTTC. It is translated as CASSFTDTYEQYF.

The chain links TRBV2 to TRBJ1-5; 9 bases line up with TRBD1. The CDR3 loop spans 15 amino acids. V was clipped by 10 bases and J by 2 bases; unmatched bases: 9. Germline CDR1 and CDR2: SNHLY and FYNNEI. This chain's CDR3 is CATSRDRDGNQPQHF. The DNA of the CDR3 is TGTGCCACCTCCCGGGACAGGGACGGCAATCAGCCCCAGCATTTT.

The chain employs TRBV27 and TRBJ2-1; the D gene is possibly TRBD2 (5 bases). V lost 6 bases to trimming and J lost 0 bases, with 9 bases between them. The CDR3 loop spans 14 amino acids. Per the germline V gene, CDR1 is MNHEY and CDR2 is SMNVEV (reference sequence). The chain's CDR3 is CASSGDSSYNEQFF. The DNA of the CDR3 is TGTGCCAGCAGCGGGGATAGCTCCTACAATGAGCAGTTCTTC.

V gene TRBV28 combines with J gene TRBJ1-5; perhaps TRBD1 as D (5 bases). The ends were cut back, 3 bases at V and 7 bases at J, with 10 bases in the middle. CDR1 and CDR2 (germline): MDHEN, SYDVKM. The CDR3 is made up of 13 amino acids. CDR3 in amino acids: CASSLRGWQPQHF. In DNA form, the CDR3 reads TGTGCCAGCAGTTTGCGGGGCTGGCAGCCCCAGCATTTT. Supplemented by reference TRBV28 and TRBJ1-5, the full variable domain reads DVKVTQSSRYLVKRTGEKVFLECVQDMDHENMFWYRQDPGLGLRLIYFSYDVKMKEKGDIPEGYSVSREKKERFSLILESASTNQTSMYLCASSLRGWQPQHFGDGTRLSIL.

CDR3 sequence (DNA): TGTGCCAGCTCAGGTACCAGGGTCAGGAACACTGAAGCTTTCTTT. Translated: CASSGTRVRNTEAFF. The chain links TRBV18 to TRBJ1-1, with D perhaps matching TRBD1 (5 bases). The V end was cut by 5 bases, the J end by 1 base, with 14 bases between. CDR3 length equals 15 residues. Germline values: CDR1 KGHSH, CDR2 LQKENI.

This chain links TRBV6-1 with TRBJ1-3; possible D gene TRBD1, 6 bases. Trimming pared 4 bases from V and 1 base from J, leaving 20 bases between. The germline V gene encodes CDR1 MNHNS and CDR2 SASEGT. This CDR3 region has 18 residues. CDR3 nucleotide sequence: TGTGCCAGCAGTGTCTGGAGGGGGGGGTTCGAGTCTGGAAACACCATATATTTT. This sequence encodes CASSVWRGGFESGNTIYF.